The 10 T cell receptor beta chains below come from one sample, sequenced in a study of regulatory T cells in long-lasting Graves disease. The time point denotes: newly diagnosed GD, antithyroid drugs for less than 3 months. From PBMCs, RNA was extracted and then used to make the TCR library. Building the TCR beta libraries relied on iRepertoire HTBI primers, and CDR3 regions underwent Arm-PCR. MiXCR, applied by TCRdb to the multiplex PCR reads, yields one record per CDR3 protein. The sample lists around 480,000 distinct CDR3 sequences, roughly 16% occurring once. Another study also made use of these data, one on T cells in Graves' hyperthyroidism and ophthalmopathy.

Sequences were derived from peripheral blood mononuclear cells (PBMCs), sampled at new diagnosis, from a patient treated with antithyroid drugs. The receptors shown here come from a woman aged 40 to 65 with Graves disease.

The chain has TRBV28 and TRBJ1-3; D is undetermined. This CDR3 has 14 amino acids. Trimming pared 4 bases from V and 4 bases from J, leaving 11 bases between. Germline values: CDR1 MDHEN, CDR2 SYDVKM. The CDR3 spells CASSSGGIGNTIYF. DNA of the CDR3: TGTGCCAGCAGTTCAGGCGGTATAGGAAACACCATATATTTT.

With respect to this clonotype: A read error may explain this, as a much larger clone is one base away. Here the CDR3 DNA reads TGTGCCAGCAGTCTCACAGGGGGAACCTCTAGAAACACCATATATTTT. This codes for CASSLTGGTSRNTIYF. This chain joins TRBV11-2 and TRBJ1-3; TRBD1 matches 8 bases. CDR1 is SGHAT, CDR2 FQNNGV, per germline. CDR3 length equals 16 residues.

J is TRBJ1-2 and V is TRBV10-3; D remains ambiguous. The germline V and J ends were trimmed by 9 bases and 2 bases, with 13 bases remaining between them. CDR1 is ENHRY, CDR2 SYGVKD, per germline. The CDR3 loop spans 13 amino acids. The chain's CDR3 is CAIAPTPNYGYTF. The CDR3 bases are TGTGCCATTGCCCCCACCCCCAACTATGGCTACACCTTC.

This clonotype showed up just a few times. J is TRBJ1-1 and V is TRBV20-1; 8 nucleotides match TRBD1. Germline V gene data show CDR1 as DFQATT and CDR2 as SNEGSKA (reference sequence). The CDR3 runs to 13 residues. The V gene end was trimmed by 8 bases and the J gene end by 3 bases; junction bases not matched to a gene: 8. The CDR3 reads CSPDRAPYTEAFF. CDR3 DNA: TGCAGTCCGGACAGGGCTCCTTACACTGAAGCTTTCTTT.

This clonotype was picked up many times. The J gene is TRBJ2-1, the V gene TRBV9, with D maybe TRBD2 (5 bases). The CDR3 loop spans 16 amino acids. From germline, CDR1 is SGDLS and CDR2 YYNGEE. V gave up 6 bases and J gave up 5 bases, with 21 bases separating them. The CDR3, as DNA: TGTGCCAGCACCCCCACGCTAGAGCGGAACAACAATGAGCAGTTCTTC. This gives the protein CASTPTLERNNNEQFF.

The chain links TRBV4-1 to TRBJ2-1; 10 bases are a match to TRBD2. In germline, CDR1 is MGHRA, CDR2 YSYEKL. Trimming removed 5 bases from V and 3 bases from J; junction bases left unmatched: 10. The CDR3 totals 17 residues. CDR3 in amino acids: CASSTGRASGGYNEQFF. Here the CDR3 DNA reads TGCGCCAGCAGCACTGGGCGGGCTAGCGGGGGCTACAATGAGCAGTTCTTC.

The sample holds many counts of this clonotype. This sequence joins TRBV5-1 and TRBJ1-1; no clear D. The CDR3 consists of 12 residues. Per the germline V gene, CDR1 is SGHRS and CDR2 is YFSETQ. Trimming took 7 bases from V and 2 from J, leaving 9 bases between them. The CDR3 nucleotides are TGCGCCAGCGGGGTTGGTAACACTGAAGCTTTCTTT. This encodes CASGVGNTEAFF.

This chain connects TRBV7-9 to TRBJ2-7; D is perhaps TRBD1 (6 bases). CDR3 length: 13 amino acids. The ends were cut back, 6 bases at V and 6 bases at J, with 15 bases in the middle. CDR1 is SEHNR, CDR2 FQNEAQ, per germline (reference sequence). The CDR3 region is CASSPPGVFEQYF. The CDR3 DNA follows: TGTGCCAGCAGTCCACCAGGGGTATTCGAGCAGTACTTC.

This clonotype appeared many times. This sequence joins TRBV12-3 or TRBV12-4 and TRBJ1-1; D perhaps matches TRBD1 (5 bases). The CDR3 is made up of 12 amino acids. The V end lost 6 bases, the J end lost 6 bases, and 11 bases lay between the germline ends. The CDR3, as DNA: TGTGCCAGCAGCAGGGATTACCCTGAAGCTTTCTTT. Amino acids: CASSRDYPEAFF.

In this sample, this clonotype turned up a few times. The chain combines TRBV7-2 with TRBJ2-1, with 9 bases matching TRBD2. V shed 5 bases and J 5 bases; nucleotides not matched to a gene: 4. The CDR3 length is 14 residues. Germline CDR1 SGHTA, CDR2 FQGNSA. The CDR3 nucleotides read TGTGCCAGCAGCATTCTAGCGGGGAACAATGAGCAGTTCTTC. This codes for CASSILAGNNEQFF.